Included here is one T cell receptor beta chain sequence, with context. The antigen it binds to is not known. No base qualities exist here, and no much larger clone lies one base off it. The record originates from a study of cytomegalovirus exposure and HLA in healthy donors (dated by TCRdb to about 2017). In the study overall: According to a later analysis, one platform produced both the 110 or so validation repertoires and the 730 or so repertoires of the first cohort. To predict cytomegalovirus infection status, the study brought together high-throughput TCR immunosequencing, statistical association of individual TCRs with disease status, and machine learning. The aim of the study was to test whether cataloging public T cell receptors could identify signatures of past pathogen exposure. In addition to the first cohort of roughly 670 subjects, a separate validation cohort of 100 to 150 different subjects was used.

What the authors observed across the whole study: In the study, roughly 160 TCR beta chains were listed as associated with cytomegalovirus. Cytomegalovirus status was reported to be diagnosed by the classifier with high specificity and sensitivity in both the original and validation cohorts. In a later analysis, TCRs clustered in the first cohort were found to also tend to co-occur in the 130 or so validation repertoires, with roughly 93% of cluster scores above 0. According to the authors, the approach could potentially be generalized to other disease states and immunological phenotypes. A few of the identified cytomegalovirus-associated TCR beta chains were confirmed in vitro to be specific for cytomegalovirus antigens. All 120 or so repertoires were used to score co-occurrence in the validation cohort in a later analysis, because that analysis had no HLA typing for the cohort. While some public TCRs were present in many individuals, most TCR sequences turned up only very rarely across donors.

Donors formed part of the validation cohort, which comprised about 130 subjects and was distinct from the first cohort of under 800 subjects. Measured from the cysteine to the phenylalanine, the CDR3 is 13 residues long. Only CDR3 DNA remains: 39 bases, in frame from the first base. Based on the germline V gene, the CDR1 and CDR2 sequences are SNHLY and FYNNEI. V is pared back by 7 bases and J by 5 bases, with 11 bases lying between the germline termini. Receptor amplification or capture employed the immunoSEQ multiplex PCR assay. In the original analysis: To diagnose cytomegalovirus status from the catalog of TCR beta chain sequences, a statistical classification framework was built. In its TCRdb copy, this immuneACCESS table keeps in-frame sequences only and misses some clones. Where compared with another copy, unresolved V genes explain less than half of these, and the others have no known cause. The V and J calls and clone size are taken from that table; D and trimming were inferred from the DNA. The sample contains more than 250,000 clones, 86% of them found a single time. The top ten clones comprise around 0.8% of the sample.

Sequencing was carried out using PBMCs. The sequence was obtained from a woman aged 18-29 years in good health and CMV-seronegative. The sequence is built from TRBV2 and TRBJ2-2; possibly the D gene is TRBD2, per 7 matching bases. The base sequence is TGTGCCAGCAAGGGGGGGGAAACCGGGGAGCTGTTTTTT. Its amino acids are CASKGGETGELFF. The reference TRBV2 and TRBJ2-2 proteins fill in what lies around the CDR3, so the full variable domain reads EPEVTQTPSHQVTQMGQEVILRCVPISNHLYFYWYRQILGQKVEFLVSFYNNEISEKSEIFDDQFSVERPDGSNFTLKIRSTKLEDSAMYFCASKGGETGELFFGEGSRLTVL.